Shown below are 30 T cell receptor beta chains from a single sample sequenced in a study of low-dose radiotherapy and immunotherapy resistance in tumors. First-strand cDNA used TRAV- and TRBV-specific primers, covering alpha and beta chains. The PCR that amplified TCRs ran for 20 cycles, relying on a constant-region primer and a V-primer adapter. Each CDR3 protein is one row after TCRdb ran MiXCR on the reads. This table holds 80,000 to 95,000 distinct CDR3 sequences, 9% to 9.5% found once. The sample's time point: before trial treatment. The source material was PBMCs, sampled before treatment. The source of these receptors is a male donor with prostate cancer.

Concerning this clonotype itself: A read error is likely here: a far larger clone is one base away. The DNA for the CDR3 is TGTGCCAGTTCCCCTAGTCCCAAGGGGTTCACAGATACGCAGTATTTT. Protein sequence: CASSPSPKGFTDTQYF. The chain couples TRBV6-1 to TRBJ2-3; D perhaps matches TRBD1 (5 bases). Germline V gene data show CDR1 as MNHNS and CDR2 as SASEGT. With 9 bases removed from V and 2 bases from J, the gap between germline ends came to 21 bases. The CDR3 spans 16 residues.

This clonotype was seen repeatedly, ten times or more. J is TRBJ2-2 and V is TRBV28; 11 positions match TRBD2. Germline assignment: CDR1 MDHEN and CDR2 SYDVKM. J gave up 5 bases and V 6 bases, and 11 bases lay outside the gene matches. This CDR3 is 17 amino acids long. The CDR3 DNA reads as TGTGCCAGCAGCTATATAGCGGGAGGGCCCCGGACCGGGGAGCTGTTTTTT. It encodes CASSYIAGGPRTGELFF.

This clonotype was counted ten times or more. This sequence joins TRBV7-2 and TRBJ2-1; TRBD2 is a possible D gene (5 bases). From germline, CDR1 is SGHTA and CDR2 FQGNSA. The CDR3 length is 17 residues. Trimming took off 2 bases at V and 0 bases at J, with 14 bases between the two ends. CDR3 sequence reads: CASSLMRAVRSYNEQFF. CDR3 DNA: TGTGCCAGCAGCTTAATGAGGGCGGTCCGCTCCTACAATGAGCAGTTCTTC.

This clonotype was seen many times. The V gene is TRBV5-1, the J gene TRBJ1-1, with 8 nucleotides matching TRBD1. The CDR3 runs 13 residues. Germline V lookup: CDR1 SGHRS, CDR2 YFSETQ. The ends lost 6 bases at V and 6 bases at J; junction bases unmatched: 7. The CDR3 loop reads CASNTQGAAEAFF. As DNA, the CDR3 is TGCGCCAGCAACACCCAGGGGGCAGCTGAAGCTTTCTTT.

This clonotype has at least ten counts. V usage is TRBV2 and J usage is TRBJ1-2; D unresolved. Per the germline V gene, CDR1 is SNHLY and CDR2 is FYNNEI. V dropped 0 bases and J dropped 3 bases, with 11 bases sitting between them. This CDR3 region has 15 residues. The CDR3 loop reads CASSEALVGDYGYTF. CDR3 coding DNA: TGTGCCAGCAGTGAAGCGCTGGTCGGAGACTATGGCTACACCTTC.

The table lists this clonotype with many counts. The chain's CDR3 is CAWRVSGNTIYF. The CDR3 nucleotides are TGTGCCTGGAGGGTCTCTGGAAACACCATATATTTT. The J gene is TRBJ1-3, the V gene TRBV30; D not resolved. V lost 3 bases to trimming and J lost 0 bases, with 3 bases between them. Germline V gene data show CDR1 as GTSNPN and CDR2 as SVGIG (reference sequence). There are 12 residues in the CDR3.

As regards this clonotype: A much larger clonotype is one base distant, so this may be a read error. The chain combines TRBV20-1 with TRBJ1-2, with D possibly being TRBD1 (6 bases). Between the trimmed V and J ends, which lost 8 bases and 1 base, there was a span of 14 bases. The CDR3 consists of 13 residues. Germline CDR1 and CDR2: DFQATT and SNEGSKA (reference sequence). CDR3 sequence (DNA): TGCAGTACTCGCTCGGGACATAACTATGGCTACACCTTC. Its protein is CSTRSGHNYGYTF.

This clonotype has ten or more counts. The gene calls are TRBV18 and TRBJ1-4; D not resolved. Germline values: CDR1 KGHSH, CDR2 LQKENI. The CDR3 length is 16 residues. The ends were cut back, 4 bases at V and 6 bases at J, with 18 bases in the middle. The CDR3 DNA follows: TGTGCCAGCTCACAGAACCGGGCGCCGGAAGATGAAAAACTGTTTTTT. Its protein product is CASSQNRAPEDEKLFF.

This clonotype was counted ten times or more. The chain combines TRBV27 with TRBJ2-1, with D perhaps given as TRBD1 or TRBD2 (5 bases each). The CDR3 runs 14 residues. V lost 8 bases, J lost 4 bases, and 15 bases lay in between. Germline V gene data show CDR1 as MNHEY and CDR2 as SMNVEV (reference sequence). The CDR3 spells CASGWGRNYNEQFF. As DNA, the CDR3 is TGTGCCAGCGGCTGGGGACGGAATTACAATGAGCAGTTCTTC.

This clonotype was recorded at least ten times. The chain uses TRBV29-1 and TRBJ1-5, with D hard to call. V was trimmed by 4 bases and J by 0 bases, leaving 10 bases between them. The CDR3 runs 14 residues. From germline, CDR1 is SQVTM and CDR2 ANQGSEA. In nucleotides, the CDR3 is TGCAGCGTTGCTCAGTCTTATAGCAATCAGCCCCAGCATTTT. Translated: CSVAQSYSNQPQHF.

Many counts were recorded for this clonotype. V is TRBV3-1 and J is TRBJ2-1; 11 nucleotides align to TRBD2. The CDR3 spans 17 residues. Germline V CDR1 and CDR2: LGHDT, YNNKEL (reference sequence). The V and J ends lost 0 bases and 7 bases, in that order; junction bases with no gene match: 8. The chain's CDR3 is CASSQELAGGPWNEQFF. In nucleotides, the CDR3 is TGTGCCAGCAGCCAAGAGTTAGCGGGAGGGCCTTGGAATGAGCAGTTCTTC.

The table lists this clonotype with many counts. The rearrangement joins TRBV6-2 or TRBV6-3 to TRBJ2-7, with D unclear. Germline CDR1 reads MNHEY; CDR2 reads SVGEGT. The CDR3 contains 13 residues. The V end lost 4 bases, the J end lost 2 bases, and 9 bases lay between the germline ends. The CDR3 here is CASSSPPPYEQYF. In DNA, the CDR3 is TGTGCCAGCAGTTCTCCGCCTCCCTACGAGCAGTACTTC.

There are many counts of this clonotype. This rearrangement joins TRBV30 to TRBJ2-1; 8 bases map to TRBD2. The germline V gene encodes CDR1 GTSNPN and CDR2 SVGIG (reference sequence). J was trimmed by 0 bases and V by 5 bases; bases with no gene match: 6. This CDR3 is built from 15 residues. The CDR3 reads CAWDISGSSYNEQFF. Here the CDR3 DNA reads TGTGCCTGGGATATAAGCGGGAGCTCCTACAATGAGCAGTTCTTC.

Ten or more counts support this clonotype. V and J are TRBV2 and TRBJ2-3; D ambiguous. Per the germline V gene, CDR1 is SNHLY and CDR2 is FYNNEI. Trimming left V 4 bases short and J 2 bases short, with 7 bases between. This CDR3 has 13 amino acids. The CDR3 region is CASSGFVTDTQYF. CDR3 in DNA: TGTGCCAGCAGTGGGTTCGTCACAGATACGCAGTATTTT.

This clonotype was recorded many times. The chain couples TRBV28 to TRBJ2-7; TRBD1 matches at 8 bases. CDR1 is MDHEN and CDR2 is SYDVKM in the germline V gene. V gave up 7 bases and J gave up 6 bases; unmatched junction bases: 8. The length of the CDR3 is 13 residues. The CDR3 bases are TGTGCCAGCACGGACGGACAGGGTGTCGAGCAGTACTTC. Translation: CASTDGQGVEQYF.

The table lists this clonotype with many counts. CDR3 coding DNA: TGTGCCAGCAGCCCTAACCTGGGGGCCAACGTCCTGACTTTC. Translating gives CASSPNLGANVLTF. The J gene is TRBJ2-6, the V gene TRBV7-2; D gene uncertain. Looked up from germline, CDR1 is SGHTA and CDR2 is FQGNSA. Trimming left V 5 bases short and J 4 bases short, with 9 bases between. The CDR3 is 14 residues long.

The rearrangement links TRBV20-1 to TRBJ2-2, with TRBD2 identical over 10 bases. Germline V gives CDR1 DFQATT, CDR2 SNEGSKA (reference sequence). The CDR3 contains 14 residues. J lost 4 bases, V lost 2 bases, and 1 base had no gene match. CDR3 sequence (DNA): TGCAGTGCTAGAAGACTAGCGGGCACCGGGGAGCTGTTTTTT. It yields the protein CSARRLAGTGELFF.

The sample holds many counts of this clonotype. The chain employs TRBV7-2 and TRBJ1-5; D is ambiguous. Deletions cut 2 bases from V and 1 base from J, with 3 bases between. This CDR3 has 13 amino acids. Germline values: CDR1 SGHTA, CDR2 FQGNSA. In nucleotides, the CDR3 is TGTGCCAGCAGCTTATTAAGCAATCAGCCCCAGCATTTT. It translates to CASSLLSNQPQHF.

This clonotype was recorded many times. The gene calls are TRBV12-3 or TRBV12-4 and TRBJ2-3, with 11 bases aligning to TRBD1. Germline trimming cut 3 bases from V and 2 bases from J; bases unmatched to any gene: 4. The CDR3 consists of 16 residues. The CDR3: CASSFGTGGYTDTQYF. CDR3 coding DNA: TGTGCCAGCAGTTTTGGGACAGGGGGATACACAGATACGCAGTATTTT.

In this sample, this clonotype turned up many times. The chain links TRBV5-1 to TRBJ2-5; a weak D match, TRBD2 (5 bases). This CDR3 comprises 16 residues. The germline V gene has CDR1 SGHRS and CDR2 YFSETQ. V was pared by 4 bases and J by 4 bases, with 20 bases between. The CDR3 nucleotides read TGCGCCAGCAGCCTTTTCGGCTCGGGAAGGGCAGAGACCCAGTACTTC. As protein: CASSLFGSGRAETQYF.

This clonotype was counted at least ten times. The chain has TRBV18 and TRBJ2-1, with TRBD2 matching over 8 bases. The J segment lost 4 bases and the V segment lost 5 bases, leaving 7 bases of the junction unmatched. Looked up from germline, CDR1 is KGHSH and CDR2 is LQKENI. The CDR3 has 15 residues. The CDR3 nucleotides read TGTGCCAGCTCAGCTACTAGCGGCGTATACAATGAGCAGTTCTTC. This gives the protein CASSATSGVYNEQFF.

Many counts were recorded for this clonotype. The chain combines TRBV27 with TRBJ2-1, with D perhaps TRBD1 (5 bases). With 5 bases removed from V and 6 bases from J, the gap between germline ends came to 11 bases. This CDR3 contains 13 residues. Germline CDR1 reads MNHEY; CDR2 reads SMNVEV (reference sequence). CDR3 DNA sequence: TGTGCCAGCAGTCTACAGGTTAGCAATGAGCAGTTCTTC. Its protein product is CASSLQVSNEQFF.

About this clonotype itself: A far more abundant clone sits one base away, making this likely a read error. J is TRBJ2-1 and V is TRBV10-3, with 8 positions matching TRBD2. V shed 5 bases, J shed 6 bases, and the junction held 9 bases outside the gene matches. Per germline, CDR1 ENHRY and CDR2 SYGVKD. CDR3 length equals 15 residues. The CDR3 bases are TGTGCCATCAGTCAATGGACTAGCCGGGGCAATGAGCAGTTCTTC. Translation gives CAISQWTSRGNEQFF.

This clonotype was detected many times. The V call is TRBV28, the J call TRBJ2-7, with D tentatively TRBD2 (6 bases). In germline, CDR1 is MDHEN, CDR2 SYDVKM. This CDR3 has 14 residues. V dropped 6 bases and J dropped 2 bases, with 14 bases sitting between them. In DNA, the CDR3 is TGTGCCAGCAGGGACTACACATCTCCCTACGAGCAGTACTTC. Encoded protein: CASRDYTSPYEQYF.

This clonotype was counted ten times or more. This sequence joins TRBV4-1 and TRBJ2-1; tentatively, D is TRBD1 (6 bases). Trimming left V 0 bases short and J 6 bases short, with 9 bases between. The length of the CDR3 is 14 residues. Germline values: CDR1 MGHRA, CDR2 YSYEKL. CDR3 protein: CASSQDLGGNEQFF. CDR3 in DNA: TGCGCCAGCAGCCAAGACCTAGGGGGCAATGAGCAGTTCTTC.

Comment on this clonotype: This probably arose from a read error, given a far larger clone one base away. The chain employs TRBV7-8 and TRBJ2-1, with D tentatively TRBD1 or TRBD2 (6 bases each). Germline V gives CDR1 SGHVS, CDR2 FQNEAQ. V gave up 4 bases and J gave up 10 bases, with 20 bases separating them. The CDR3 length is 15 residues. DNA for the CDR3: TGTGCCAGCAGCTCGGAGGGGGGTCCGAGTAGGGAGCAGTTCTTC. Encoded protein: CASSSEGGPSREQFF.

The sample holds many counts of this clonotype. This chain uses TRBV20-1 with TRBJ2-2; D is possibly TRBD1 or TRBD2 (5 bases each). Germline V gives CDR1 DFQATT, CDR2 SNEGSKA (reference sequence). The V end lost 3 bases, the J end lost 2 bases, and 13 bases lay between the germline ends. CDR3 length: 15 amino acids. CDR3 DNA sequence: TGCAGTGCTAGCCCCGGGGCAGGCAACACCGGGGAGCTGTTTTTT. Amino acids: CSASPGAGNTGELFF.

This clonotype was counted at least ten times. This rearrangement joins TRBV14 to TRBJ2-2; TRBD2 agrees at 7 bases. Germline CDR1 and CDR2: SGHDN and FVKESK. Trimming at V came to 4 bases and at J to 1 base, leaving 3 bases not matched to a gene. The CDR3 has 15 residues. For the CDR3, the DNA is TGTGCCAGCAGCCGCTGGGGGGGGAACACCGGGGAGCTGTTTTTT. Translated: CASSRWGGNTGELFF. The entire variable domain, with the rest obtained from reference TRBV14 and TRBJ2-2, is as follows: EAGVTQFPSHSVIEKGQTVTLRCDPISGHDNLYWYRRVMGKEIKFLLHFVKESKQDESGMPNNRFLAERTGGTYSTLKVQPAELEDSGVYFCASSRWGGNTGELFFGEGSRLTVL.

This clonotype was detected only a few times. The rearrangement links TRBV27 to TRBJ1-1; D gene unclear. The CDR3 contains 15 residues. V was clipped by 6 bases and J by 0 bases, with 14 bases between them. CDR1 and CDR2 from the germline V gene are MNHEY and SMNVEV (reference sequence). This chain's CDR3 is CASRRSRFMNTEAFF. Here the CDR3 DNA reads TGTGCCAGCAGGCGATCACGGTTCATGAACACTGAAGCTTTCTTT.

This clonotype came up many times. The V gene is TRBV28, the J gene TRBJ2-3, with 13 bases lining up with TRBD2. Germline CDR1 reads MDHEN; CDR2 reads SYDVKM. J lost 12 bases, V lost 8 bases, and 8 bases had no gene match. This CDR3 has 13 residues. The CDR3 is CASFGLAGVAQYF. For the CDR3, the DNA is TGTGCCAGCTTTGGACTAGCGGGAGTAGCACAGTATTTT.